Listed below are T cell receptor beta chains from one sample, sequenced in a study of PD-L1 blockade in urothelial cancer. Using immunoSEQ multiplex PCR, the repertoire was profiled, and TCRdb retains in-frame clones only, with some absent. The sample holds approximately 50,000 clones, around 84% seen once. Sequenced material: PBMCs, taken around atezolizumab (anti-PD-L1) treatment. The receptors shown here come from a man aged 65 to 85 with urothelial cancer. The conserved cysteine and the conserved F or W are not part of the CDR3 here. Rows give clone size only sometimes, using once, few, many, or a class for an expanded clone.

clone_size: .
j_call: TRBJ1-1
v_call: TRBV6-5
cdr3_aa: ASSDVRIGEAF

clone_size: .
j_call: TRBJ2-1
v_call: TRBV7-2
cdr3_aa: ASGRFNEQF

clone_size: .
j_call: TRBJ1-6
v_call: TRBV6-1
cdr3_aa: ASSGGTGVRSPLH

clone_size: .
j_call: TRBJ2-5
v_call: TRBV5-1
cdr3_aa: ASSLSLAGVTETQY

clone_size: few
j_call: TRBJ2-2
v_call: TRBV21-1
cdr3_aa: ASSKEGTGVSGELF

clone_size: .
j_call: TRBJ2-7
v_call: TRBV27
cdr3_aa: ASSLRYSYEQY

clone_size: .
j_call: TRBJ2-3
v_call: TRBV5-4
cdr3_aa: ASSLIRGATDTQY

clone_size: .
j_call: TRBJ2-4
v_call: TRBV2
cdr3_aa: ASSEAGAGGPGIQY

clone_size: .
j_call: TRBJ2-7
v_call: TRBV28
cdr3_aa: ASSSGTSGYEQY

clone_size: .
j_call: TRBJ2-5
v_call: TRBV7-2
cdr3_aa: ASSLGGRVQETQY

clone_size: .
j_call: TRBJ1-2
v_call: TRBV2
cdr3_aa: ASSPGGANYGYT

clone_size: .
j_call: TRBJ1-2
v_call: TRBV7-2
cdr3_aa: ASGRQGQPNYGYT

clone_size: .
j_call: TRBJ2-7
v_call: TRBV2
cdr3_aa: ASRRQGATYEQY

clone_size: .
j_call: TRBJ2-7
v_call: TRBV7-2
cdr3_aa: ASSPLGLAAYEQY

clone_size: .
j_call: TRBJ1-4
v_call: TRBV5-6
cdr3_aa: ASSPRTTGGDEKLF

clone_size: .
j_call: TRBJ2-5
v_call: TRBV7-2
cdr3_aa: ASSLAGSGEETQY

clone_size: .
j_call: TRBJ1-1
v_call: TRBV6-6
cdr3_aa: ASSTGGKNTEAF

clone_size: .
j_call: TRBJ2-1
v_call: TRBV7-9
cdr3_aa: ASSTRQAHSYNEQF

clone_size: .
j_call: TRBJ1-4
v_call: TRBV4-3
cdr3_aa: ASSQGSMGTGEKLF

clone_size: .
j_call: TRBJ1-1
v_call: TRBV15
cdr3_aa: ATSIGTGDPMNTEAF

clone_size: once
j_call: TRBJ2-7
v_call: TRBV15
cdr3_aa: ATSWLGTSGSGLY

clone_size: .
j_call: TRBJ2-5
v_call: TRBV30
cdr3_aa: AWVVGGETQY

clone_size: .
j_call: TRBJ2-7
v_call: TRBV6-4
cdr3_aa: ASRSLGGEFPYEQY

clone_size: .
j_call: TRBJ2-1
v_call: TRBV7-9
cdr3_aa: ASTPMGAPDNEQF

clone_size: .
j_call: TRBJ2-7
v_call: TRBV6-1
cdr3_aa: ASKLGAYEQY

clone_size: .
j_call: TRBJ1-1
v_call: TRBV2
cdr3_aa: ASSVFRNTEAF

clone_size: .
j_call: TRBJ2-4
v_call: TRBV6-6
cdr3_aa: ASMGGYIQY

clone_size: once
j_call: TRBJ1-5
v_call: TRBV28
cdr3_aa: ASAAPNSNQPQH

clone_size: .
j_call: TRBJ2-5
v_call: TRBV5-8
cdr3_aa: ASSLGGERGTQY

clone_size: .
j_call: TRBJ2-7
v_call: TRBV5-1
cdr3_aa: ASKLPGGQYEQY

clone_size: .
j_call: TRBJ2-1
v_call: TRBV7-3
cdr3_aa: ASSLWSTSGRKNEQF

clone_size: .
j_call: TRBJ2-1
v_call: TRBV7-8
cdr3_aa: ASSLGDRDYEQF

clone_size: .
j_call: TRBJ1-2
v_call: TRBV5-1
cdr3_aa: ASSLGQGGYGYT

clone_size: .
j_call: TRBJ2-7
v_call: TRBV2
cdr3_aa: ASSESQGYYEQY

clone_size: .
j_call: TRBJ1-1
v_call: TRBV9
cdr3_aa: ASSVGTGGPEAF

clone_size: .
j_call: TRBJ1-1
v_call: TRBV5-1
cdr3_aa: ASSLLQQMNTEAF

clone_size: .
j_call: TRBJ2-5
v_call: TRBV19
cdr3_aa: ASRGQGSETRQETQY

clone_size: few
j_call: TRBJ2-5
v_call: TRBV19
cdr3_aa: ASSTAGVWQETQY

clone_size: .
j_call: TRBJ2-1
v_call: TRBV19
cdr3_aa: ATERDSYNEQF

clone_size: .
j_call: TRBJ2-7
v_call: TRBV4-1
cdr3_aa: ASSQRDRGYEQY

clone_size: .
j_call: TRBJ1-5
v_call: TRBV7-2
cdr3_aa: ASSGQGYINQPQH

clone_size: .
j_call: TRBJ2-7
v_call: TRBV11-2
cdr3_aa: ASSLGQEQY

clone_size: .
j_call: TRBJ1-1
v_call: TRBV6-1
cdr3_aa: ATDRSGIGTEAF

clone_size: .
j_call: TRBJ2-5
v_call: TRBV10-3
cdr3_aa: AIGKQGNQETQY

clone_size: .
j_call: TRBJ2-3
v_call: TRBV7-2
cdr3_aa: ASSLGLAVATDTQY